This passage covers 19 T cell receptor beta chains from one sample sequenced in a study of CD8 T cells in ankylosing spondylitis. TCRdb redid the calling of the 5' RACE reads with MiXCR, one entry per CDR3 protein. The repertoire consists of more than 100,000 distinct CDR3 sequences, with about 10% occurring once and the leading ten covering around 4.3%. The specimen sequenced was blood, either unsorted or a sorted T cell fraction (not recorded which). The receptors come from a female donor with ankylosing spondylitis or in good health (not recorded which).

Ten or more counts support this clonotype. One end of the junction does not line up with germline, which may come from a read error. V and J are TRBV5-4 and TRBJ2-1, with 11 positions matching TRBD2. CDR1 is SGHNT, CDR2 YYREEE, per germline (reference sequence). There are 13 residues in the CDR3. This CDR3 is CASTTFQLAGVVF. In DNA, the CDR3 is TGTGCCAGCACCACCTTCCAACTAGCGGGAGTGGTCTTC.

The V gene is TRBV24-1, the J gene TRBJ1-1; 7 nucleotides agree with TRBD1. Germline V gene sequence: CDR1 KGHDR, CDR2 SFDVKD. V lost 10 bases, J lost 2 bases, and 6 bases stayed unmatched. The CDR3 runs 13 residues. CDR3 nucleotide sequence: TGTGCCACACGGAGACAGGGTAACACTGAAGCTTTCTTT. Translated, it gives CATRRQGNTEAFF.

This clonotype showed up many times. The rearrangement joins TRBV28 to TRBJ2-1, with 9 bases aligning to TRBD2. Trimming took 6 bases from V and 7 from J; bases not matched to a gene: 7. CDR1 is MDHEN and CDR2 is SYDVKM in the germline V gene. The CDR3 is 14 residues long. The CDR3 DNA is TGTGCCAGCAGAGGCGGGGGGGCCTCAAATGAGCAGTTCTTC. Translation: CASRGGGASNEQFF.

This clonotype was picked up many times. The rearrangement links TRBV12-3 or TRBV12-4 to TRBJ1-4; no definite D call. V dropped 7 bases and J dropped 10 bases, with 13 bases sitting between them. This CDR3 comprises 12 residues. CDR3: CASKLPDGKLFF. The DNA of the CDR3 is TGTGCCAGCAAGCTCCCCGACGGAAAACTGTTTTTT.

This clonotype was observed many times. J is TRBJ2-1 and V is TRBV10-3; D might be TRBD2 (5 bases). The germline V gene encodes CDR1 ENHRY and CDR2 SYGVKD. This CDR3 is built from 15 residues. V was shortened by 6 bases and J by 2 bases, with 14 bases between the two germline ends. The CDR3 DNA follows: TGTGCCATCAGAGCCGGGGAGATGGCCTACAATGAGCAGTTCTTC. It yields the protein CAIRAGEMAYNEQFF.

This clonotype has ten or more counts. This chain joins TRBV5-1 and TRBJ1-2; 7 nucleotides line up with TRBD1. The J segment lost 2 bases and the V segment lost 1 base, leaving 5 bases of the junction unmatched. Germline loops: CDR1 SGHRS, CDR2 YFSETQ. The CDR3 contains 15 residues. CDR3 residues: CASSLTATGNYGYTF. The CDR3 DNA follows: TGCGCCAGCAGCTTGACCGCGACAGGGAACTATGGCTACACCTTC. The full variable domain, with the rest looked up from reference TRBV5-1 and TRBJ1-2, is KAGVTQTPRYLIKTRGQQVTLSCSPISGHRSVSWYQQTPGQGLQFLFEYFSETQRNKGNFPGRFSGRQFSNSRSEMNVSTLELGDSALYLCASSLTATGNYGYTFGSGTRLTVV.

This clonotype was seen ten or more times. This rearrangement joins TRBV11-1 to TRBJ1-1; weak D call: TRBD1 (5 bases). V was trimmed by 1 base and J by 0 bases, leaving 21 bases between them. The CDR3 contains 19 residues. Germline CDR1 and CDR2: SGHAT and FQDESV (reference sequence). CDR3 amino acids: CASSLEVRGLSSMNTEAFF. CDR3 DNA sequence: TGTGCCAGCAGCTTAGAGGTTCGGGGACTATCTTCGATGAACACTGAAGCTTTCTTT.

This chain uses TRBV10-1 with TRBJ2-4; the D gene is possibly TRBD1 (6 bases). The CDR3 runs to 16 residues. Trimming took off 9 bases at V and 0 bases at J, with 18 bases between the two ends. CDR1 is WNHNN, CDR2 SYGVQD, per germline (reference sequence). The CDR3 sequence: CARSSRGELAKNIQYF. The DNA for the CDR3 is TGCGCCAGATCGTCCAGGGGCGAGCTAGCCAAAAACATTCAGTACTTC.

This clonotype turned up a few times. This sequence joins TRBV2 and TRBJ2-5; D ambiguous. The CDR3 runs to 14 residues. Trimming left V 2 bases short and J 7 bases short, with 14 bases between. Germline values: CDR1 SNHLY, CDR2 FYNNEI. The CDR3 nucleotides read TGTGCCAGCAGTGAAAATCAACGTGGGGTGACCCAGTACTTC. It is translated as CASSENQRGVTQYF.

This clonotype was counted ten times or more. The V call is TRBV7-2, the J call TRBJ2-2, with D possibly being TRBD1 (5 bases). Per the germline V gene, CDR1 is SGHTA and CDR2 is FQGNSA. This CDR3 has 15 residues. Trimming shortened V by 6 bases and J by 0 bases, and 11 bases separated the two germline ends. The CDR3 protein is CASRGVGTNTGELFF. Written as DNA, the CDR3 is TGTGCCAGCAGAGGGGTGGGAACGAACACCGGGGAGCTGTTTTTT.

This clonotype was picked up many times. The chain couples TRBV20-1 to TRBJ2-3, with D maybe TRBD2 (6 bases). The CDR3 has 16 residues. The V end lost 3 bases, the J end lost 4 bases, and 20 bases lay between the germline ends. The germline gives CDR1 DFQATT, CDR2 SNEGSKA (reference sequence). The CDR3 reads CSASRGTVRGADTQYF. The CDR3 DNA reads TGCAGTGCTAGCCGGGGGACGGTGAGAGGCGCAGATACGCAGTATTTT.

The chain combines TRBV28 with TRBJ1-1; TRBD1 agrees at 7 bases. J lost 7 bases, V lost 7 bases, and 9 bases had no gene match. Germline CDR1 reads MDHEN; CDR2 reads SYDVKM. CDR3 length: 13 residues. In nucleotides, the CDR3 is TGTGCCAGCAAACTACAGGGGTACTATGAAGCTTTCTTT. Amino acids: CASKLQGYYEAFF.

This chain uses TRBV24-1 with TRBJ2-1; tentatively, D is TRBD1 (6 bases). V lost 3 bases to trimming and J lost 10 bases, with 9 bases between them. The germline gives CDR1 KGHDR, CDR2 SFDVKD. This CDR3 spans 12 amino acids. CDR3 region: CATSDPGTEQFF. CDR3 DNA sequence: TGTGCCACCAGTGATCCCGGGACAGAGCAGTTCTTC.

This clonotype was found many times. The chain links TRBV5-1 to TRBJ2-2; TRBD1 is a possible D gene (5 bases). The CDR3 is 16 amino acids. Trimming left V 0 bases short and J 0 bases short, with 9 bases between. Per the germline V gene, CDR1 is SGHRS and CDR2 is YFSETQ. This CDR3 is CASSLGGRANTGELFF. The CDR3 region has the DNA TGCGCCAGCAGCTTGGGAGGCAGGGCGAACACCGGGGAGCTGTTTTTT.

This clonotype appeared many times. The rearrangement links TRBV29-1 to TRBJ1-2; D gene ambiguous. This CDR3 is built from 13 residues. Trimming stripped 1 base from V and 6 bases from J, with 12 bases between. CDR1 and CDR2 (germline): SQVTM, ANQGSEA. Here the CDR3 reads CSVEGRDRDGYTF. The CDR3, as DNA: TGCAGCGTTGAAGGGCGAGATAGGGATGGCTACACCTTC.

The CDR3 is CAWGPRGTQYF. The CDR3 nucleotides are TGTGCCTGGGGGCCCCGTGGTACGCAGTATTTT. The rearrangement uses TRBV30 and TRBJ2-3; D is ambiguous. CDR1 GTSNPN and CDR2 SVGIG come from the germline V gene (reference sequence). This CDR3 region has 11 residues. Trimming removed 5 bases at V and 8 bases at J, with 11 bases between.

The chain carries TRBV12-3 or TRBV12-4 and TRBJ2-7; TRBD1 matches at 9 bases. The CDR3 extends over 14 amino acids. V was pared by 7 bases and J by 2 bases, with 6 bases of the junction left unmatched. The CDR3 reads CASTTGTGPYEQYF. CDR3 bases: TGTGCCAGCACTACCGGGACAGGGCCCTACGAGCAGTACTTC.

This clonotype was counted many times. V gene TRBV29-1 combines with J gene TRBJ1-1, with a weak D call TRBD1 (5 bases). Trimming removed 7 bases at V and 7 bases at J, with 13 bases between. The CDR3 runs to 11 residues. Germline CDR1 SQVTM, CDR2 ANQGSEA. CDR3 sequence reads: CSARGEIEAFF. The CDR3 DNA reads TGCAGCGCCCGGGGGGAGATTGAAGCTTTCTTT.

The sample holds a few counts of this clonotype. The chain uses TRBV9 and TRBJ2-7; either TRBD1 or TRBD2 may fit D (6 bases each). V was pared by 0 bases and J by 3 bases, with 16 bases between. CDR3 length equals 16 residues. Germline loops: CDR1 SGDLS, CDR2 YYNGEE. The CDR3 reads CASSVDSRGANYEQYF. The CDR3 bases are TGTGCCAGCAGCGTAGACTCTAGGGGGGCAAACTACGAGCAGTACTTC.